A selection of T cell receptor beta chains follows, all from one sample in a study of cytomegalovirus exposure and HLA in healthy donors. TCRdb's copy holds only in-frame clones and misses some; the assay was immunoSEQ multiplex PCR. The sample holds fewer than 150,000 clones, 65% to 85% seen once. Sequencing used PBMCs. These receptor sequences come from a middle-aged man in good health and CMV-seronegative. Each CDR3 is given with its conserved first and last residue. The D gene is left open where the match is weak. Expanded clones are given a class, and other clones once, few, many or no size at all.

v_call	clone_size	j_call	d_call	cdr3_aa	cdr3_nt
TRBV28	.	TRBJ1-5	.	CASSLRLRWTDNQPQHF	TGTGCCAGCAGTTTGAGGCTGCGATGGACAGATAATCAGCCCCAGCATTTT
TRBV29-1	.	TRBJ2-3	.	CSVASGRTDTQYF	TGCAGCGTTGCCAGCGGGCGCACAGATACGCAGTATTTT
TRBV11-2	few	TRBJ2-7	TRBD1	CASSWDRDYEQYF	TGTGCCAGCAGCTGGGACAGAGACTACGAGCAGTACTTC
TRBV5-4	few	TRBJ2-2	.	CASSKLQGFGGGELFF	TGTGCCAGCAGCAAGTTACAGGGATTTGGAGGCGGGGAGCTGTTTTTT
TRBV6-5	.	TRBJ1-5	.	CASRPTVGSNQPQHF	TGTGCCAGCAGACCGACAGTGGGTAGCAATCAGCCCCAGCATTTT
TRBV28	.	TRBJ1-1	.	CASSLRQNTEAFF	TGTGCCAGCAGTTTGAGACAGAACACTGAAGCTTTCTTT
TRBV29-1	.	TRBJ2-3	.	CNIRERTQYF	TGCAACATACGGGAGCGCACGCAGTATTTT
TRBV6-1	.	TRBJ2-5	TRBD2	CASSGDWGGETQYF	TGTGCCAGCAGTGGCGACTGGGGGGGAGAGACCCAGTACTTC
TRBV5-8	once	TRBJ1-2	TRBD1	CASSFGQGANYGYTF	TGTGCCAGCAGCTTTGGACAGGGGGCTAACTATGGCTACACCTTC
TRBV27	.	TRBJ1-2	.	CASSFRQGDIYGYTF	TGTGCCAGCAGTTTCAGGCAGGGCGATATCTATGGCTACACCTTC
TRBV29-1	few	TRBJ2-4	.	CSVEDGDIQYF	TGCAGCGTTGAAGATGGAGACATTCAGTACTTC
TRBV5-1	.	TRBJ2-5	.	CASRNTETQYF	TGCGCCAGCAGAAACACCGAGACCCAGTACTTC
TRBV15	.	TRBJ2-2	TRBD2	CATSRDPGGAGGYTGELFF	TGTGCCACCAGCAGAGATCCGGGCGGGGCGGGAGGATACACCGGGGAGCTGTTTTTT
TRBV5-1	few	TRBJ2-7	TRBD2	CASSLAGSGSGEQYF	TGCGCCAGCAGCTTGGCTGGTAGCGGGAGTGGCGAGCAGTACTTC
TRBV7-2	once	TRBJ2-2	TRBD1	CASSFDRGRPGELFF	TGTGCCAGCAGCTTCGACAGGGGGCGCCCCGGGGAGCTGTTTTTT
TRBV7-6	.	TRBJ2-5	TRBD1	CASRPKPGQHSETQYF	TGTGCCAGCAGACCAAAACCGGGACAGCATTCAGAGACCCAGTACTTC
TRBV2	.	TRBJ2-5	.	CASSEGPGQQETQYF	TGTGCCAGCAGTGAGGGGCCAGGACAGCAAGAGACCCAGTACTTC
TRBV29-1	.	TRBJ1-3	.	CSAGPGGGNTIYF	TGCAGCGCAGGCCCCGGGGGTGGAAACACCATATATTTT
TRBV7-2	.	TRBJ2-5	.	CASSLGPPGRETQYF	TGTGCCAGCAGCTTAGGGCCCCCGGGGAGGGAGACCCAGTACTTC
TRBV28	.	TRBJ2-6	TRBD1	CASSSTGAGANVLTF	TGTGCCAGCAGTTCGACAGGGGCTGGGGCCAACGTCCTGACTTTC
TRBV2	.	TRBJ2-2	.	CASTGSHRENTGELFF	TGTGCCAGCACTGGCTCACACAGGGAGAACACCGGGGAGCTGTTTTTT
TRBV30	.	TRBJ1-2	TRBD1	CACKAGTGPLYGYTF	TGTGCCTGCAAAGCCGGGACAGGGCCCCTCTATGGCTACACCTTC
TRBV11-3	.	TRBJ2-2	.	CASSPGVLNTGELFF	TGTGCCAGCAGCCCCGGGGTCCTGAACACCGGGGAGCTGTTTTTT
TRBV6-6	few	TRBJ1-5	.	CASSYSPGVSNQPQHF	TGTGCCAGCAGTTACTCGCCCGGGGTCAGTAATCAGCCCCAGCATTTT
TRBV30	few	TRBJ2-3	.	CAWSVGASTDTQYF	TGTGCCTGGAGTGTAGGAGCAAGCACAGATACGCAGTATTTT
TRBV30	.	TRBJ1-5	TRBD1	CASTSGTGSNQPQHF	TGTGCCTCAACATCCGGGACAGGGAGCAATCAGCCCCAGCATTTT
TRBV19	.	TRBJ1-2	TRBD1	CATIEWRQGAEAYGYTF	TGTGCCACTATCGAGTGGAGACAGGGAGCTGAGGCCTATGGCTACACCTTC
TRBV9	.	TRBJ2-3	TRBD2	CASSAAGADTDTQYF	TGTGCCAGCAGCGCTGCGGGAGCAGACACAGATACGCAGTATTTT
TRBV27	.	TRBJ2-7	TRBD2	CASSLAGGPYEQYF	TGTGCCAGCAGTTTGGCGGGAGGGCCCTACGAGCAGTACTTC
TRBV11-2	.	TRBJ2-7	.	CASSLDLRVYF	TGTGCCAGCAGCTTAGATCTCCGGGTCTACTTC
TRBV5-6	few	TRBJ2-5	.	CASSTEETQYF	TGTGCCAGCAGCACCGAGGAGACCCAGTACTTC
TRBV6-6	.	TRBJ2-5	TRBD2	CASYGTSGSGWETQYF	TGTGCCAGTTACGGGACTAGCGGGAGTGGTTGGGAGACCCAGTACTTC
TRBV7-2	.	TRBJ2-7	.	CASSPARGTWNEQYF	TGTGCCAGCAGTCCTGCCAGGGGGACTTGGAACGAGCAGTACTTC
TRBV7-9	.	TRBJ2-1	TRBD2	CASSSTSGNNEQFF	TGTGCCAGCAGCTCGACTAGCGGGAACAATGAGCAGTTCTTC